This is a list of T cell receptor beta chains from one sample in a study of Ad26.COV2.S vaccination and SARS-CoV-2 variants. The method was immunoSEQ multiplex PCR; TCRdb's version includes in-frame clones alone and lacks a portion of them. The sample lists roughly 700,000 clones, 89% occurring once. Specimen: peripheral blood, collected in a trial of Ad26.COV2.S vaccine versus placebo. The receptors here all came from a person between 18 and 65 years old who received the Ad26.COV2.S COVID-19 vaccine or a placebo. CDR3s include the opening cysteine and the closing phenylalanine or tryptophan. D genes are given only for firm matches. Size is stated for part of the rows, as once, few or many counts, or as a class when the clone is expanded.

NA,TRBV6-2/TRBV6-3,TRBJ2-5,NA,TGTGCCAGCAGTTACTACGGGGCCGTCCAAGAGACCCAGTACTTC,CASSYYGAVQETQYF
NA,TRBV29-1,TRBJ2-2,TRBD1,TGCAGCGTTAAGGGAGTTCCGGGACAGGTAGCTACTTCCGGGGAGCTGTTTTTT,CSVKGVPGQVATSGELFF
NA,TRBV19,TRBJ2-1,NA,TGTGCCAGTAGTATTGGAGGATACAATGAGCAGTTCTTC,CASSIGGYNEQFF
NA,TRBV9,TRBJ2-7,TRBD2,TGTGCCAGCAGCGCCGGGACTAGCGTAACCTACGAGCAGTACTTC,CASSAGTSVTYEQYF
NA,TRBV30,TRBJ1-4,NA,TGTGCCTGGGAAAATGCCGAAAAACTGTTTTTT,CAWENAEKLFF
NA,TRBV6-2/TRBV6-3,TRBJ2-5,TRBD2,TGTGCCAGCAGTTACTCGACTAGCGGGTACTGGAGCCAAGAGACCCAGTACTTC,CASSYSTSGYWSQETQYF
NA,TRBV2,TRBJ1-5,NA,TGTGCCAGCAGTGGAGGGGGTAGCACAAGCGGCCAGCCCCAGCATTTT,CASSGGGSTSGQPQHF
once,TRBV5-4,TRBJ1-4,NA,TGTGCCAGCAGTCTCGGGGGGATCCGAAGCAAACTGTTTTTT,CASSLGGIRSKLFF
NA,TRBV30,TRBJ1-5,NA,TGTGCCTGGAGCGCGGGCGCACGCAGCAATCAGCCCCAGCATTTT,CAWSAGARSNQPQHF
NA,TRBV24-1,TRBJ2-1,TRBD1,TGTGCCACCAGTGGGGGGGACAGGGGATACGATGAGCAGTTCTTC,CATSGGDRGYDEQFF
once,TRBV19,TRBJ2-3,NA,TGTGCCAGTGCGGGACGTATCACAGATACGCAGTATTTT,CASAGRITDTQYF
NA,TRBV27,TRBJ2-7,TRBD1,TGTGCCAGCAGTTTTTGGGACAGGACCTACGAGCAGTACTTC,CASSFWDRTYEQYF
NA,TRBV27,TRBJ2-4,NA,TGTGCCAGCAGAGTGGCAGGGGAGAACATTCAGTACTTC,CASRVAGENIQYF
NA,TRBV18,TRBJ2-1,TRBD1,TGTGCCAGCTCACTATTCCAAACAGGGGGACTTAACAATGAGCAGTTCTTC,CASSLFQTGGLNNEQFF
NA,TRBV7-6,TRBJ1-1,NA,TGTGCCAGCAGCTTAGCGGGACGAAATACTATGAACACTGAAGCTTTCTTT,CASSLAGRNTMNTEAFF
once,TRBV24-1,TRBJ2-1,NA,TGTGCCACCAGTGACCCTGGACACGTCTATGAGCAGTTCTTC,CATSDPGHVYEQFF
NA,TRBV10-2,TRBJ1-4,NA,TGCGCCAGCAGTGAAGGGGTGCGCGAAAAACTGTTTTTT,CASSEGVREKLFF
NA,TRBV19,TRBJ2-1,NA,TGTGCCAGTGAGACCTCAGGGACCTCCTACAATGAGCAGTTCTTC,CASETSGTSYNEQFF
NA,TRBV10-2,TRBJ1-1,NA,TGCGCCAGCAGTGAGGGGTCAGCAGCTTTCTTT,CASSEGSAAFF
NA,TRBV7-9,TRBJ1-4,NA,TGTGCCAGCAGCTTAAGACAGGCGGAGGAAAAACTGTTTTTT,CASSLRQAEEKLFF
NA,TRBV24-1,TRBJ2-5,TRBD2,TGTGCCACCAGTGACCCGAGCGGGAGTAGGGAGACCCAGTACTTC,CATSDPSGSRETQYF
NA,TRBV3-1/TRBV3-2,TRBJ2-7,NA,TGTGCCAGCAGCACGGGAAGCAACTCCGAGCAGTACTTC,CASSTGSNSEQYF
NA,TRBV27,TRBJ2-5,NA,TGTGCCAGCAGTACCTCAGGGGAGACCCAGTACTTC,CASSTSGETQYF
NA,TRBV4-1,TRBJ2-7,TRBD2,TGCGCCAGCAGCCAGACGGGACTAGCGGGGGCTTCTTACGAGCAGTACTTC,CASSQTGLAGASYEQYF
NA,TRBV24-1,TRBJ2-3,TRBD1,TGTGCCACCAGTGAGGGACAGGGGGACACAGATACGCAGTATTTT,CATSEGQGDTDTQYF
NA,TRBV7-8,TRBJ2-7,NA,TGTGCCAGCAGCCCGCAGCCTAGCGTCGGGTACGAGCAGTACTTC,CASSPQPSVGYEQYF
NA,TRBV6-5,TRBJ2-7,NA,TGTGCCAGCGGTACTCGCCGATCCTACGAGCAGTACTTC,CASGTRRSYEQYF
NA,TRBV19,TRBJ1-1,TRBD1,TGTGCCAGTAGTGGCGGCAGGGGGCGCGAGAGCATATGGGACACTGAAGCTTTCTTT,CASSGGRGRESIWDTEAFF
NA,TRBV4-3,TRBJ1-1,NA,TGCGCCAGCAGCCAAGATCGTGGGGGGAACACTGAAGCTTTCTTT,CASSQDRGGNTEAFF
NA,TRBV10-1,TRBJ1-1,NA,TGCGCCAGCAGTGAGTCAAGAGGGATCAAGAACACTGAAGCTTTCTTT,CASSESRGIKNTEAFF
NA,TRBV6-5,TRBJ1-1,NA,TGTGCCAGCAGTTACTCGGGGTCCCCTGATAAATCGAAATCTTTCTTT,CASSYSGSPDKSKSFF
NA,TRBV5-1,TRBJ2-3,NA,TGCGCCAGCAGCTTGGAGTTAACGGATAGCACAGATACGCAGTATTTT,CASSLELTDSTDTQYF
NA,TRBV30,TRBJ1-2,NA,TGTGCCTGGAGTGGAGGGGTAGGCTATGGCTACACCTTC,CAWSGGVGYGYTF
NA,TRBV7-9,TRBJ2-3,NA,TGTGCCAGCAGCTTAGGGGGTCGCAACACAGATACGCAGTATTTT,CASSLGGRNTDTQYF
NA,TRBV30,TRBJ2-2,NA,TGTGCCTGGAGCTCTGGCGGGGAGCTGTTTTTT,CAWSSGGELFF